A single T cell receptor (beta chain) is shown here with its context. The germline V gene encodes CDR1 SGHRS and CDR2 YFSETQ. Trimming left V 2 bases short and J 3 bases short, with 12 bases between. The CDR3 has 14 residues. In the original processing: Counts of nucleated cells, estimated from reference gene primer amplification, were obtained. Repertoires were generated with immunoSEQ multiplex PCR, while TCRdb's copy carries only in-frame clones and drops some. D and trimming were read from the DNA, whereas the V and J calls and clone size are those reported in that table. The table records more than 90,000 clones, about two thirds of them present only once. This specimen comes from a study of blood T cell repertoires in COVID-19. At the level of the study: Acute and convalescent COVID-19 specimens originated in the United States, Italy and Spain. PBMCs, B-cell-depleted T cells, or T cells provided the cDNA or gDNA that made up the material.

Sequenced material: peripheral blood. The chain links TRBV5-1 to TRBJ2-7, with a tentative D call TRBD1 (6 bases). The sequence derives from a woman between 55 and 75 years old in a cohort sampled during active or convalescent COVID-19. CDR3 protein: CASSFGDTRYEQYF. CDR3 nucleotide sequence: TGCGCCAGCAGCTTCGGGGACACCCGCTACGAGCAGTACTTC.